This record covers a single T cell receptor (beta chain). The data are from a study of blood T cell repertoires in COVID-19. As for the study in general: Acute-phase and convalescent COVID-19 samples originated in the United States, Italy and Spain. Sources were T cells, B-cell-depleted T cells, or PBMCs; the material itself was cDNA or gDNA.

In the original analysis: How many nucleated cells were present was estimated from reference gene primer amplification. Here immunoSEQ multiplex PCR was the method, and the copy in TCRdb shows in-frame clones only, minus some. The V and J calls and clone size were taken over from that table, and D and trimming were inferred from the DNA. The sample shows fewer than 200,000 clones, 85% to 90% of them seen only once. This sequence was found in a man in his fifties who had recovered from COVID-19. The sample taken for sequencing was peripheral blood.

Here the CDR3 reads CASSLGQGEVQYF. CDR3 nucleotide sequence: TGTGCCAGCAGCTTAGGTCAGGGGGAAGTGCAGTACTTC. The chain combines TRBV7-2 with TRBJ2-7, with 7 nucleotides matching TRBD1. Germline-derived CDR1 and CDR2 are SGHTA and FQGNSA. V was pared by 1 base and J by 9 bases, with 6 bases of the junction left unmatched. The CDR3 extends over 13 amino acids.